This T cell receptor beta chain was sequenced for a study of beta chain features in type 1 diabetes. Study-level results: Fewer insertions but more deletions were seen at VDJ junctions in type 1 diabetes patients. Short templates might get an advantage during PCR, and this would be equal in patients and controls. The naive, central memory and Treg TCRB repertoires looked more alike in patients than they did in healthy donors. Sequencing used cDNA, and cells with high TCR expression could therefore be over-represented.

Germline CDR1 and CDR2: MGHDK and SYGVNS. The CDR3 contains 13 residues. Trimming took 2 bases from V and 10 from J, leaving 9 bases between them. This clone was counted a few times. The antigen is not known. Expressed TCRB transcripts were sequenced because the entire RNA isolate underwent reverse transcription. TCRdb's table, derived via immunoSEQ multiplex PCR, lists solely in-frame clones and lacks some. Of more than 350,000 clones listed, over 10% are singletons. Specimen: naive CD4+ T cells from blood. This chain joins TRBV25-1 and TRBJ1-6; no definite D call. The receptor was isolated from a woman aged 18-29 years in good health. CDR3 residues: CASSEKFWSPLHF. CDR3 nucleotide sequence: TGTGCCAGCAGTGAAAAGTTTTGGTCACCCCTCCACTTT.